This TCR beta chain was observed in a study of T-cell reconstitution after alpha-beta-depleted transplantation in children. Study-wide findings and caveats: About two months after transplant, alpha-beta T cells reportedly came from several hundred expanded graft clones.

This CDR3 is 15 amino acids long. Trimming removed 3 bases at V and 4 bases at J, with 13 bases between. Unique molecular identifiers tagged the TCRbeta library. MiXCR was run by TCRdb on the PCR reads, yielding one entry per CDR3 protein. The data contain about 830,000 distinct CDR3 sequences, roughly 15% of them singletons. About this clonotype itself: Its target is unknown.

The chain joins TRBV12-3 or TRBV12-4 to TRBJ1-5; TRBD1 is a possible D gene (5 bases). This TCR came from a male patient under 18 who had a stem cell transplant for acute lymphoblastic leukemia, so the T cells may come from the graft donor. The sequencing used PBMCs, mostly from graft donor cells, collected 360 days after TCRalphabeta/CD19-depleted stem cell transplant. CDR3 DNA: TGTGCCAGCAGTTTCGGGGGGTTCTGGAATCAGCCCCAGCATTTT. Its translation is CASSFGGFWNQPQHF.